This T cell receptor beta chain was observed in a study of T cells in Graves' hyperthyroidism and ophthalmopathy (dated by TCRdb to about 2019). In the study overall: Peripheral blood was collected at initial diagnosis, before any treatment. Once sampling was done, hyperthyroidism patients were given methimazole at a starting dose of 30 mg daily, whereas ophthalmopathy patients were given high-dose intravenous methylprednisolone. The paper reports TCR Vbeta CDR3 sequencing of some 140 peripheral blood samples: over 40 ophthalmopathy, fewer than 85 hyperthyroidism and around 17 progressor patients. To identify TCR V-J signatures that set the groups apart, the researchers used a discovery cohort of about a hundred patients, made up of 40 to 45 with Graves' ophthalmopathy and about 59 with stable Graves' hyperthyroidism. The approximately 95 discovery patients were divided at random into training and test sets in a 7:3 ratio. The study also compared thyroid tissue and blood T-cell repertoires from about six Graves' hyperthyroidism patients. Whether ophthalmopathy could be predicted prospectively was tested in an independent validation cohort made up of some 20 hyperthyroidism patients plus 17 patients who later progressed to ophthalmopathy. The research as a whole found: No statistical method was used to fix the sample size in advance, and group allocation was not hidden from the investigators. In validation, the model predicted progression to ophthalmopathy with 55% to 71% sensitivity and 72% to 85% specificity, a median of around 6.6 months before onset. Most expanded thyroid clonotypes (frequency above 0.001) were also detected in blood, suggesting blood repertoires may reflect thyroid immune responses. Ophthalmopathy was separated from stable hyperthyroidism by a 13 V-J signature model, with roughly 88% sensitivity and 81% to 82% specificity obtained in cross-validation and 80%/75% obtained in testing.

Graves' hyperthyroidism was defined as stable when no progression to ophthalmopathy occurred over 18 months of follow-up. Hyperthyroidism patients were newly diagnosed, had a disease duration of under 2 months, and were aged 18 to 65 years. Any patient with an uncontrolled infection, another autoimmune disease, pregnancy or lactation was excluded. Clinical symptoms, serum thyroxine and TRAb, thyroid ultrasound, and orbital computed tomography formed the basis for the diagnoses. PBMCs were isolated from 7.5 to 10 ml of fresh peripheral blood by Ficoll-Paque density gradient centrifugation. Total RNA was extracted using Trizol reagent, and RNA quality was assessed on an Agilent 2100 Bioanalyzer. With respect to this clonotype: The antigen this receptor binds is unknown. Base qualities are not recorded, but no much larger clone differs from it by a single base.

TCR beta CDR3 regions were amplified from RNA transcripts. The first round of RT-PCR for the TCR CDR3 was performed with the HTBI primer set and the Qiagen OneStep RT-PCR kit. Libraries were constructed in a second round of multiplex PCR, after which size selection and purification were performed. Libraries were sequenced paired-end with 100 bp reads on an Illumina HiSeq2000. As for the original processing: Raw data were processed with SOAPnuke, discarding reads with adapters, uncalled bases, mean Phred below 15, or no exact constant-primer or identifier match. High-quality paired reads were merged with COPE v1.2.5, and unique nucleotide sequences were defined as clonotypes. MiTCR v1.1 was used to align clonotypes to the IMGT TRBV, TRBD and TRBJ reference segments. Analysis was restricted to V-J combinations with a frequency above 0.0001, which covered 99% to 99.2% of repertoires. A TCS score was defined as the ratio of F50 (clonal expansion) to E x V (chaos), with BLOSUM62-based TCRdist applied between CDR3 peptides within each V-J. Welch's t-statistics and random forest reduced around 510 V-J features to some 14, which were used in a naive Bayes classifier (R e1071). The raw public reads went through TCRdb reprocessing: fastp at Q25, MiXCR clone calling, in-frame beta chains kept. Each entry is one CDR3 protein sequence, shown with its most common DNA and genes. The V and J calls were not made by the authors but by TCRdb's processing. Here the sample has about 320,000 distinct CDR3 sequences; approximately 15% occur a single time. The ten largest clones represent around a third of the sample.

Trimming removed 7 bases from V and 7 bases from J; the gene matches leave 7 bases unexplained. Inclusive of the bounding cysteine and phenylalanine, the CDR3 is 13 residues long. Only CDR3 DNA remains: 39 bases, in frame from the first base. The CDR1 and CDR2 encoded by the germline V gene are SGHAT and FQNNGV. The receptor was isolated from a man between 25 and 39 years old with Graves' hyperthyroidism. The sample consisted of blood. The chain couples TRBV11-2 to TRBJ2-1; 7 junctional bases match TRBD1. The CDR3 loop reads CASNPGTANEQFF. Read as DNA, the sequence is TGTGCCAGCAACCCCGGGACAGCAAATGAGCAGTTCTTC. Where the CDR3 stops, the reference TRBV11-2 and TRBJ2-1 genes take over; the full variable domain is EAGVAQSPRYKIIEKRQSVAFWCNPISGHATLYWYQQILGQGPKLLIQFQNNGVVDDSQLPKDRFSAERLKGVDSTLKIQPAKLEDSAVYLCASNPGTANEQFFGPGTRLTVL.